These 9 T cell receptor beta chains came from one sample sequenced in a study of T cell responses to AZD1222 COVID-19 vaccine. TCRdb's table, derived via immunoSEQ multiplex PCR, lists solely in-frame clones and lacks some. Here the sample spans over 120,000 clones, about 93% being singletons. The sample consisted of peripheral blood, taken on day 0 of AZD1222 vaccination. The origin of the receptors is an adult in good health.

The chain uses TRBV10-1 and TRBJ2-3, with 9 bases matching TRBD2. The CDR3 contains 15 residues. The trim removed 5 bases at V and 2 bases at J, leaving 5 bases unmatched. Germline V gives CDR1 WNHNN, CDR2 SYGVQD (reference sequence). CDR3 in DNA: TGCGCCAGCAGTATTAGCGGGAGCGCCACAGATACGCAGTATTTT. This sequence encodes CASSISGSATDTQYF.

DNA for the CDR3: TGTGCCTGGAGTACGGGGAGTACTGAAGCTTTCTTT. As protein: CAWSTGSTEAFF. The chain joins TRBV30 to TRBJ1-1; D is unresolved. Germline CDR1 and CDR2: GTSNPN and SVGIG (reference sequence). V lost 2 bases and J lost 5, with 9 bases in between. This CDR3 comprises 12 residues.

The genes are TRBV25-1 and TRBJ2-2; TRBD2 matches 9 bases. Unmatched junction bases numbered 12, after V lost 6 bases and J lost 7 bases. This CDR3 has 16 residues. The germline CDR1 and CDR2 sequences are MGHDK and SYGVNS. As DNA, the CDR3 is TGTGCCAGCAGAGTACCTTCTAGCGGGATGAGCGGGGAGCTGTTTTTT. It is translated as CASRVPSSGMSGELFF.

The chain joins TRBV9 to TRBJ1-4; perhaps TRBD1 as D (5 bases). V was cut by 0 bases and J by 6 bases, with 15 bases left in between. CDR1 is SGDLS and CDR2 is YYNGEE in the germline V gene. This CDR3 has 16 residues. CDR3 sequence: CASSVASGGGDEKLFF. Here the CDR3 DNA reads TGTGCCAGCAGCGTAGCTTCCGGGGGAGGGGATGAAAAACTGTTTTTT.

In DNA form, the CDR3 reads TGTGCCAGCAGTGATCCTTGGGATGAGCAGTTCTTC. It translates to CASSDPWDEQFF. The V and J genes are TRBV6-1 and TRBJ2-1; D unclear. The CDR3 contains 12 residues. Trimming removed 3 bases from V and 8 bases from J, with 8 bases in between. CDR1 and CDR2 from the germline V gene are MNHNS and SASEGT.

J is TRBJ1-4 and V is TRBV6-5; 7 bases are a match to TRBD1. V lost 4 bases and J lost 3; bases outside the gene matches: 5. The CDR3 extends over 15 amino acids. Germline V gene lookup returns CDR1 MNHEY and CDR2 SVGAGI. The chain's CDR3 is CASSSGGPANEKLFF. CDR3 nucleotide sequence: TGTGCCAGCAGTTCAGGGGGGCCGGCTAATGAAAAACTGTTTTTT.

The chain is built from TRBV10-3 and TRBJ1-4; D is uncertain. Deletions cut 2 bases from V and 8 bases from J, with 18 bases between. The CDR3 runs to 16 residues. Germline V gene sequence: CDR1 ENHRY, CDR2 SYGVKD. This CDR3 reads CAISEINQARKEKLFF. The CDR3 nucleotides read TGTGCCATCAGTGAGATAAACCAGGCTCGTAAAGAAAAACTGTTTTTT.

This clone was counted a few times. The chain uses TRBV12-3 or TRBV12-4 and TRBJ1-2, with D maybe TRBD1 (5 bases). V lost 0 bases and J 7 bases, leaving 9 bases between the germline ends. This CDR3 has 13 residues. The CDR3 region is CASSLAAGFGYTF. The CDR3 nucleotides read TGTGCCAGCAGTTTAGCGGCAGGGTTTGGCTACACCTTC.

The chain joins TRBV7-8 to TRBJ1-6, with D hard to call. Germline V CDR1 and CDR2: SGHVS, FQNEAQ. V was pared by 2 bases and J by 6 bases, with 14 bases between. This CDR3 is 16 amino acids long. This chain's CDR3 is CASSLPAGLSNSPLHF. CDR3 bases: TGTGCCAGCAGCTTACCCGCCGGCTTAAGTAATTCACCCCTCCACTTT.